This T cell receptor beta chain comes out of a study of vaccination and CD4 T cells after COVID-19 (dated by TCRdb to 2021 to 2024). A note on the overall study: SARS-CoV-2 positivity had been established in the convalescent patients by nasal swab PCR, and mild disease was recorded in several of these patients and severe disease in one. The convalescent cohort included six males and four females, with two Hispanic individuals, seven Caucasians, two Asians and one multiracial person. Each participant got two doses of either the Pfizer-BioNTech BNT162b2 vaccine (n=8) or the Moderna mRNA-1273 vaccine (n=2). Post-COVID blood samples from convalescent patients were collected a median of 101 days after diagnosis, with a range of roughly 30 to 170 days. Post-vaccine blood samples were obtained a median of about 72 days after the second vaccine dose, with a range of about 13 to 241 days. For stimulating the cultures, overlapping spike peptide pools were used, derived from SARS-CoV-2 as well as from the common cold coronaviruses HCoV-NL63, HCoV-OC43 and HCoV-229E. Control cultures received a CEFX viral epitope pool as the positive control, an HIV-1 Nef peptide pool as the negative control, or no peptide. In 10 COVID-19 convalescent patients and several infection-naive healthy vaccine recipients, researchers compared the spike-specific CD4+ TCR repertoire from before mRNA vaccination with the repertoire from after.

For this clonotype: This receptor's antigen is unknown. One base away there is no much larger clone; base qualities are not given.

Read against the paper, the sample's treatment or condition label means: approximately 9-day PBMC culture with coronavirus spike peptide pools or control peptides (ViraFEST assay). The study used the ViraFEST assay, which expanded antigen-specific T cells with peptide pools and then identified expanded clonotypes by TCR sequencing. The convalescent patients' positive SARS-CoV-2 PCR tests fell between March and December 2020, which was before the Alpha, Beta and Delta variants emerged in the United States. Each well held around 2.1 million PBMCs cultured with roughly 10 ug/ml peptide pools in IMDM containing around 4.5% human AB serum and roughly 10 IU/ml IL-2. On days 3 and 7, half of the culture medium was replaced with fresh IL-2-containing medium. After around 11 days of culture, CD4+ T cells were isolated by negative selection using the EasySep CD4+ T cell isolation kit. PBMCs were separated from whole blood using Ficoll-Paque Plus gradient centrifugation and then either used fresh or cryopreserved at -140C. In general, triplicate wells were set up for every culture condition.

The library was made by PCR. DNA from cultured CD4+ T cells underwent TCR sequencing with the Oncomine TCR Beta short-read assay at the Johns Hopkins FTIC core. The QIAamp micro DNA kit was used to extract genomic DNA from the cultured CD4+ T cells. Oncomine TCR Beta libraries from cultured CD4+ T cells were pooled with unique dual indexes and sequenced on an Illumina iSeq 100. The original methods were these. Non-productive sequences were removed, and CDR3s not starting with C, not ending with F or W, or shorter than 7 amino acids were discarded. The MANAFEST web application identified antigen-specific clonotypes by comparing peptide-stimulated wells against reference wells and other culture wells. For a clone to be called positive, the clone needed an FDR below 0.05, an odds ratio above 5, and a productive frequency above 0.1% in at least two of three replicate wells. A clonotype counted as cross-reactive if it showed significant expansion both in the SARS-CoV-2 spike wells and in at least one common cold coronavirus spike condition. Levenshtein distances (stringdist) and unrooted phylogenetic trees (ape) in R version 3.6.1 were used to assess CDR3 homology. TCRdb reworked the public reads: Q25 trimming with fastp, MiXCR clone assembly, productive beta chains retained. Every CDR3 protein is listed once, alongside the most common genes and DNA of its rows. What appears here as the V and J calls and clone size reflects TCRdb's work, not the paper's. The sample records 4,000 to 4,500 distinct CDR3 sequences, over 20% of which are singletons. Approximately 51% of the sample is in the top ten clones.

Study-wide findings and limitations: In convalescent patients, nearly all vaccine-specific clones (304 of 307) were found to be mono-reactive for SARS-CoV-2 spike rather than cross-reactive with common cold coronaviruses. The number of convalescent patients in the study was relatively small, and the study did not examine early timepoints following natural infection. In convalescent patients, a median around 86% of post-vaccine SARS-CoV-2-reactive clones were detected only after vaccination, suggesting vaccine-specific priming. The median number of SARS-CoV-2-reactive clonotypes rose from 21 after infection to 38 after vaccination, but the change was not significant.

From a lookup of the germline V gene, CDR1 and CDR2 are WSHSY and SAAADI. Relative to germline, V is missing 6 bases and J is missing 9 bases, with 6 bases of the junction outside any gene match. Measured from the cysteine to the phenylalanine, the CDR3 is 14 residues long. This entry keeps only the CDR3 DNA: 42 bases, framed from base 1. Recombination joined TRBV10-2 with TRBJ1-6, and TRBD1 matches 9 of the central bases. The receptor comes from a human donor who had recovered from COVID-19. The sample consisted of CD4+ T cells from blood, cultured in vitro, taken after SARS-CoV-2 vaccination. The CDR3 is CASRRTGEGSPLHF. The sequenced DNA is TGCGCCAGCAGACGGACAGGGGAAGGTTCACCCCTCCACTTT.